One sample yielded the 19 T cell receptor beta chains listed below, sequenced in a study of T cells in Graves' hyperthyroidism and ophthalmopathy. Amplified regions were TCR beta CDR3 sequences from RNA transcripts. HTBI primers drove first-round RT-PCR of the TCR CDR3. TCRdb re-analysed the multiplex PCR reads in MiXCR, keeping a single row per CDR3 protein. The sample yields more than 500,000 distinct CDR3 sequences, about 16% seen once. The sample was blood. The receptor source for this set is a woman aged 25 to 45 with Graves' ophthalmopathy.

The chain combines TRBV12-3 or TRBV12-4 with TRBJ1-1; D is undetermined. The CDR3 is made up of 15 amino acids. V was clipped by 7 bases and J by 0 bases, with 15 bases between them. CDR3: CASTPVRRMNTEAFF. CDR3 sequence (DNA): TGTGCCAGCACCCCGGTGCGACGAATGAACACTGAAGCTTTCTTT.

The sample holds many counts of this clonotype. V and J are TRBV28 and TRBJ1-1; D perhaps matches TRBD1 (6 bases). The CDR3 covers 12 residues. V was shortened by 4 bases and J by 9 bases, with 12 bases between the two germline ends. CDR1 MDHEN and CDR2 SYDVKM come from the germline V gene. The CDR3 DNA follows: TGTGCCAGCAGTTCACACAGGGATAAAGCTTTCTTT. It is translated as CASSSHRDKAFF.

This clonotype was counted ten times or more. The chain joins TRBV28 to TRBJ1-5; unclear D gene. Germline values: CDR1 MDHEN, CDR2 SYDVKM. The ends were cut back, 3 bases at V and 0 bases at J, with 6 bases in the middle. This CDR3 has 14 amino acids. The CDR3 nucleotides are TGTGCCAGCAGTTTTAAGGGTAGCAATCAGCCCCAGCATTTT. It encodes CASSFKGSNQPQHF.

The V and J genes are TRBV29-1 and TRBJ1-1, with D unresolved. Trimming removed 5 bases at V and 4 bases at J, with 17 bases between. Per the germline V gene, CDR1 is SQVTM and CDR2 is ANQGSEA. The CDR3 consists of 14 residues. The CDR3 spells CSVSNGLTSTEAFF. CDR3 nucleotides: TGCAGCGTTTCAAATGGACTCACGAGCACTGAAGCTTTCTTT.

This rearrangement joins TRBV27 to TRBJ2-1; D may correspond to TRBD1 or TRBD2 (7 bases each). V lost 1 base and J 12 bases, leaving 19 bases between the germline ends. CDR1 and CDR2 (germline): MNHEY, SMNVEV (reference sequence). The CDR3 sequence is 15 residues long. CDR3 in DNA: TGTGCCAGCAGTTTATGGGCAACCCCCAGGGGGGGGCAGTTCTTC. This codes for CASSLWATPRGGQFF.

V is TRBV12-3 or TRBV12-4 and J is TRBJ2-7; D is perhaps TRBD2 (6 bases). CDR3 length: 13 amino acids. Deletions cut 6 bases from V and 2 bases from J, with 11 bases between. CDR3 in amino acids: CASREGGTYEQYF. The CDR3 coding sequence is TGTGCCAGCAGGGAGGGAGGAACCTACGAGCAGTACTTC.

The table lists this clonotype with a count of one. V usage is TRBV20-1 and J usage is TRBJ2-5; 7 nucleotides match TRBD1. The CDR3 totals 10 residues. Per germline, CDR1 DFQATT and CDR2 SNEGSKA (reference sequence). V trimming: 5 bases; J trimming: 14 bases; junction bases outside the gene matches: 8. In DNA, the CDR3 is TGCAGTGCTTCCGGACAGGTTGTTTACTTC. Its protein is CSASGQVVYF.

A single count supports this clonotype. A much larger clone is a single base away; this may be a read error. The chain is built from TRBV3-1 and TRBJ2-1; 8 bases line up with TRBD2. Looked up from germline, CDR1 is LGHDT and CDR2 is YNNKEL (reference sequence). The CDR3 covers 15 residues. CDR3 in amino acids: CASSQESGSYNEQLF. In nucleotides, the CDR3 is TGTGCCAGCAGCCAAGAGAGCGGGAGCTACAATGAGCAGCTCTTC.

This clonotype was seen a handful of times. The chain links TRBV19 to TRBJ2-1; maybe TRBD2 (6 bases). The CDR3 consists of 18 residues. Germline CDR1 is LNHDA and CDR2 is SQIVND (reference sequence). Trimming stripped 7 bases from V and 0 bases from J, with 22 bases between. CDR3 nucleotides: TGTGCCAGTACCCCCGGGGGAACCCACGGGGGCTCCTACAATGAGCAGTTCTTC. As protein: CASTPGGTHGGSYNEQFF.

This clonotype was recorded many times. The gene calls are TRBV27 and TRBJ1-6; 7 nucleotides match TRBD1. The length of the CDR3 is 18 residues. The germline gives CDR1 MNHEY, CDR2 SMNVEV (reference sequence). With 6 bases clipped from V and 4 bases from J, the junction kept 15 bases outside the gene matches. CDR3 amino acids: CASRSGQASKPYNSPLHF. CDR3 bases: TGTGCCAGCAGATCCGGACAGGCATCAAAACCTTATAATTCACCCCTCCACTTT.

This clonotype was counted a few times. J is TRBJ2-5 and V is TRBV6-5; D may be TRBD1 or TRBD2 (5 bases each). CDR3 length: 16 residues. CDR1 and CDR2 (germline): MNHEY, SVGAGI. V lost 2 bases to trimming and J lost 5 bases, with 18 bases between them. DNA of the CDR3: TGTGCCAGCAGTTACGGGGGAGCCGGGAAAGGGGAGACCCAGTACTTC. It is translated as CASSYGGAGKGETQYF.

Points on this clonotype: This may come from a read error, since a much larger clone is one base off. The rearrangement joins TRBV19 to TRBJ2-3; D is perhaps TRBD1 or TRBD2 (6 bases each). CDR3 size: 15 residues. Germline loops: CDR1 LNHDA, CDR2 SQIVND (reference sequence). The CDR3 here is CACSGSGVRKDTQYF. CDR3 DNA: TGTGCCTGTAGCGGCTCAGGGGTACGGAAAGATACGCAGTATTTT.

In nucleotides, the CDR3 is TGCAGTGCTATCACAGGGGTTGCGAACACTGAAGCTTTCTTT. This encodes CSAITGVANTEAFF. V gene TRBV20-1 combines with J gene TRBJ1-1; 7 nucleotides match TRBD1. The V gene's germline CDR1 is DFQATT and CDR2 SNEGSKA (reference sequence). V was pared by 4 bases and J by 1 base, with 6 bases of the junction left unmatched. This CDR3 comprises 14 residues.

This sequence joins TRBV4-3 and TRBJ1-4; D uncertain. Trimming took 4 bases from V and 0 from J, leaving 12 bases between them. This CDR3 is built from 16 residues. Germline V lookup: CDR1 LGHNA, CDR2 YSLEER. CDR3 protein: CASSRYKGATNEKLFF. In DNA form, the CDR3 reads TGCGCCAGCAGCCGATACAAGGGTGCAACTAATGAAAAACTGTTTTTT.

This clonotype was counted many times. The chain uses TRBV30 and TRBJ2-1; no definite D call. V lost 3 bases to trimming and J lost 6 bases, with 15 bases between them. The germline V gene encodes CDR1 GTSNPN and CDR2 SVGIG (reference sequence). The CDR3 runs to 14 residues. CDR3 sequence (DNA): TGTGCCTGGAGCACTCATGACGCCAGCAATGAGCAGTTCTTC. Protein sequence: CAWSTHDASNEQFF.

This clonotype was observed a few times. The chain carries TRBV12-3 or TRBV12-4 and TRBJ2-2, with a weak D call TRBD1 (6 bases). Trimming removed 5 bases at V and 7 bases at J, with 11 bases between. The CDR3 contains 13 residues. CDR3 coding DNA: TGTGCCAGCAGTAAATCAGGGGACGGGGAGCTGTTTTTT. Translated, it gives CASSKSGDGELFF.

This sequence joins TRBV29-1 and TRBJ2-7; 7 bases are a match to TRBD2. Germline CDR1 is SQVTM and CDR2 is ANQGSEA. Losses at the gene ends were 5 bases for V and 6 bases for J; bases not matched to a gene: 13. This CDR3 contains 14 residues. The CDR3 here is CSVSRTRLLREQYF. The CDR3 nucleotides read TGCAGCGTTTCTAGGACTAGGCTACTCCGCGAGCAGTACTTC.

This clonotype was detected a few times. The chain carries TRBV9 and TRBJ1-3; D is uncertain. This CDR3 comprises 15 residues. CDR1 is SGDLS, CDR2 YYNGEE, per germline. Trimming left V 4 bases short and J 0 bases short, with 11 bases between. The CDR3 region has the DNA TGTGCCAGCAGCTTCCGACACAACTCTGGAAACACCATATATTTT. This encodes CASSFRHNSGNTIYF.

This clonotype was detected a few times. The CDR3 does not end in the conserved phenylalanine or tryptophan, so this is likely a read error. The V call is TRBV7-3, the J call TRBJ2-3, with 7 bases fitting TRBD2. CDR1 is SGHTA, CDR2 FQGTGA, per germline. V gave up 2 bases and J gave up 5 bases; unmatched junction bases: 13. CDR3 length: 17 residues. CDR3 region: CASSLVGGTNQLDTQYL. The CDR3 coding sequence is TGTGCCAGCAGCTTAGTCGGTGGGACTAACCAACTAGATACGCAGTATCTT.